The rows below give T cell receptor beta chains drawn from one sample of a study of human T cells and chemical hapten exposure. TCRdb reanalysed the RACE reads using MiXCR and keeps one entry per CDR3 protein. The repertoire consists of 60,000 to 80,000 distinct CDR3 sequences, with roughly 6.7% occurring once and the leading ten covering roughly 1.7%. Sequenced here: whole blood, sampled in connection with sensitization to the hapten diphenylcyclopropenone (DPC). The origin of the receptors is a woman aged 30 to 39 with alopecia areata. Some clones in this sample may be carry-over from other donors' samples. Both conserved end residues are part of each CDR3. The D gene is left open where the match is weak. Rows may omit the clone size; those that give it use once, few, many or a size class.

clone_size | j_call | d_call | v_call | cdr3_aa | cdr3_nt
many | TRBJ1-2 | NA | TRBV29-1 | CSVDREDGYTF | TGCAGCGTTGACAGGGAGGATGGCTACACCTTC
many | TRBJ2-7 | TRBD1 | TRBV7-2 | CASSTPGTGVAHEQYF | TGTGCCAGCAGCACCCCCGGGACAGGGGTTGCCCACGAGCAGTACTTC
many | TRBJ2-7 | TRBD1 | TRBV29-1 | CSVEGGVTGVPYEQYF | TGCAGCGTTGAAGGAGGAGTAACAGGGGTTCCCTACGAGCAGTACTTC
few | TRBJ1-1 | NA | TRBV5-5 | CASSLWGGGTEAFF | TGTGCCAGCAGCTTATGGGGCGGGGGAACTGAAGCTTTCTTT
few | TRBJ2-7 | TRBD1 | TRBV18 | CASSPPGQGTYEQYF | TGTGCCAGCTCACCACCGGGACAGGGCACCTACGAGCAGTACTTC
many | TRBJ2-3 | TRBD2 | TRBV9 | CASSARGSSGGSTDTQYF | TGTGCCAGCAGCGCCCGGGGGTCTAGCGGGGGGAGCACAGATACGCAGTATTTT
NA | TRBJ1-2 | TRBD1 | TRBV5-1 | CASSSTGDYGYTF | TGCGCCAGCAGCTCCACAGGGGATTATGGCTACACCTTC
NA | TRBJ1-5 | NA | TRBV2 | CACSSGNQPQHF | TGTGCCTGTTCTTCGGGGAATCAGCCCCAGCATTTT
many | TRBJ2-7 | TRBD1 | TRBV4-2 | CASSQEFRDSSYEQYF | TGTGCCAGCAGCCAAGAGTTCCGGGACAGCTCCTACGAGCAGTACTTC
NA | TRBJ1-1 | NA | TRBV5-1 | CASSLVGLNTEAFF | TGCGCCAGCAGCTTGGTAGGATTGAACACTGAAGCTTTCTTT
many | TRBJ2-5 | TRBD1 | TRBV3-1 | CASSPWDRAQETQYF | TGTGCCAGCAGCCCTTGGGACAGGGCCCAAGAGACCCAGTACTTC
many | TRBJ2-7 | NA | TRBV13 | CASSLDFYEQYF | TGTGCCAGCAGCTTAGACTTCTACGAGCAGTACTTC
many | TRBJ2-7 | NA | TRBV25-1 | CASSPSHYEQYF | TGTGCCAGCAGCCCCTCCCACTACGAGCAGTACTTC
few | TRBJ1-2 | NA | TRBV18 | CASSPEGQLGGYTF | TGTGCCAGCTCACCGGAAGGACAGCTGGGCGGCTACACCTTC
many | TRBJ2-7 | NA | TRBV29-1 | CSVESRDAEYF | TGCAGCGTTGAAAGCCGGGACGCGGAGTACTTC
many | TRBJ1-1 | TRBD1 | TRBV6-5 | CASSWDRADTEAFF | TGTGCCAGCAGTTGGGACAGGGCTGACACTGAAGCTTTCTTT
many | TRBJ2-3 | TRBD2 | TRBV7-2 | CASSLGLAGGGTQYF | TGTGCCAGCAGCCTGGGACTAGCGGGGGGGGGTACGCAGTATTTT
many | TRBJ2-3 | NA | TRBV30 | CAWSGGYSTDTQYF | TGTGCCTGGAGTGGAGGGTATAGCACAGATACGCAGTATTTT
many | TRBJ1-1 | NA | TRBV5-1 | CASSLGANTEAFF | TGCGCCAGCAGCTTGGGGGCGAACACTGAAGCTTTCTTT
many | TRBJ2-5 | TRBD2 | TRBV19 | CASPAGGDQETQYF | TGTGCCAGCCCCGCGGGGGGTGACCAAGAGACCCAGTACTTC
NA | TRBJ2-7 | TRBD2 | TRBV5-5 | CASSLAGGAYEQYF | TGTGCCAGCAGCTTGGCGGGGGGAGCCTACGAGCAGTACTTC
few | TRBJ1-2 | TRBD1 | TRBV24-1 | CATSEGQGFGYTF | TGTGCCACCAGCGAGGGACAGGGTTTTGGCTACACCTTC
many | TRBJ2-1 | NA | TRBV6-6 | CASMPNFPYNEQFF | TGTGCCAGCATGCCGAACTTCCCCTACAATGAGCAGTTCTTC
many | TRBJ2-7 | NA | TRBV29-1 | CSVAVSYEQYF | TGCAGCGTGGCGGTCTCCTACGAGCAGTACTTC
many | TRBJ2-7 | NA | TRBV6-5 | CASTPFLRTGEKEQYF | TGTGCCAGCACCCCCTTTCTCCGTACGGGGGAGAAAGAGCAGTACTTC
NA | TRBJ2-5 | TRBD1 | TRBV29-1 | CSVGTGQETQYF | TGCAGCGTTGGGACAGGGCAAGAGACCCAGTACTTC
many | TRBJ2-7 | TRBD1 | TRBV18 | CASSTGYRYEQYF | TGTGCCAGCTCGACAGGGTACCGGTACGAGCAGTACTTC
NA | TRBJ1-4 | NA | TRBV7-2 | CASSPTLHLGRTDEKLFF | TGTGCCAGCAGCCCAACACTCCATCTTGGAAGAACGGATGAAAAACTGTTTTTT
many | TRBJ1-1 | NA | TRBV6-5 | CASISGAIAFF | TGTGCCAGCATCTCAGGGGCCATAGCTTTCTTT